This TCR beta chain was sequenced for a study of early T cells in non-severe SARS-CoV-2 infection. Study background: The authors sequenced bulk RNA from unsorted whole blood, leaving chains unpaired. Whole-study findings and limits: Using VDJdb, the matching emphasized anti-spike CD8 responses while missing private and CD4 specificities.

This clonotype was detected many times. Antigen: not known. The CDR3 totals 16 residues. Trimming took 6 bases from V and 6 from J; bases not matched to a gene: 14. Individual cDNA molecules were tagged with unique molecular identifiers. MiXCR was run by TCRdb on the 5' RACE reads, yielding one entry per CDR3 protein. The data contain tens of thousands of distinct CDR3 sequences, 8.5% to 10% of them singletons. The chain recombines TRBV12-3 or TRBV12-4 with TRBJ1-2, with TRBD1 matching over 9 bases. The specimen sequenced was whole blood. The receptor was isolated from an adult who was a healthcare worker with PCR-confirmed SARS-CoV-2 infection or an uninfected control (not recorded which). This CDR3 is CASRLNNLGQGNGYTF. Here the CDR3 DNA reads TGTGCCAGCAGATTAAACAATCTAGGACAGGGGAATGGCTACACCTTC.